This T cell receptor (beta chain) emerged from a study of T cell changes during pregnancy in multiple sclerosis. Repertoires were generated with immunoSEQ multiplex PCR, while TCRdb's copy carries only in-frame clones and drops some. The table has 50,000 to 75,000 clones, roughly 89% seen once. Germline V lookup: CDR1 SGHAT, CDR2 FQNNGV. With 4 bases clipped from V and 4 bases from J, the junction kept 6 bases outside the gene matches. The CDR3 totals 14 residues. This TCR derives from a female donor in good health, enrolled as a control in a pregnancy study. The J gene is TRBJ2-7, the V gene TRBV11-2, with 8 nucleotides matching TRBD2. Sequenced here: peripheral blood, sampled in the third trimester of pregnancy. The CDR3 region has the DNA TGTGCCAGCAGCTCGGGGGGGGGATCATACGAGCAGTACTTC. Residues: CASSSGGGSYEQYF.